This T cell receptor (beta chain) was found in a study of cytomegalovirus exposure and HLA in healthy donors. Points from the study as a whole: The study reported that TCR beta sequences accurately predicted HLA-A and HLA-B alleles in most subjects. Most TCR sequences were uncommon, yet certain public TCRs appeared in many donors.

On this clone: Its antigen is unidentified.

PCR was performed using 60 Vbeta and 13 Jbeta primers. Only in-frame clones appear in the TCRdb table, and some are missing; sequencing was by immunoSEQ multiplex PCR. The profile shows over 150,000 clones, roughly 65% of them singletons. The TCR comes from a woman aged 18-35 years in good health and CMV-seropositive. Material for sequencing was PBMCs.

The CDR3 DNA reads as TGTGCCATCAGTGCCCCCGGGACTAGCGGGGGGAACTACAATGAGCAGTTCTTC. Amino acids: CAISAPGTSGGNYNEQFF. The V gene is TRBV10-3, the J gene TRBJ2-1; 15 bases are shared with TRBD2. Germline values: CDR1 ENHRY, CDR2 SYGVKD. The V gene end was trimmed by 4 bases and the J gene end by 3 bases; junction bases not matched to a gene: 7. There are 18 residues in the CDR3.